Shown below are 10 T cell receptor beta chains from a single sample sequenced in a study of cytomegalovirus exposure and HLA in healthy donors (dated by TCRdb to about 2017). Library preparation employed the immunoSEQ multiplex PCR assay. For the multiplex PCR, a mixture combining 60 forward primers for TCR Vbeta segments and 13 reverse primers for TCR Jbeta segments was used. The source is immuneACCESS, and TCRdb retained only in-frame sequences with V and J called. Part of the clones is not carried over; for the studies checked, unresolved V genes explain less than half of this, and the remainder is unexplained. This sample has 130,000 to 150,000 clones in its table, and about 79% of those were observed once. Jointly, the top ten make up around 4.1% of the sample. Sequencing used PBMCs. The source is a middle-aged man in good health and CMV-seropositive.

The CDR3 spells CASSQGRRRGTNYGYTF. In nucleotides, the CDR3 is TGCGCCAGCAGCCAAGGGCGCCGTAGGGGGACTAACTATGGCTACACCTTC. This sequence joins TRBV4-3 and TRBJ1-2, with D possibly matching TRBD1 (6 bases). CDR3 length equals 17 residues. Trimming removed 1 base at V and 0 bases at J, with 15 bases between. CDR1 is LGHNA, CDR2 YSLEER, per germline.

This chain uses TRBV5-4 with TRBJ2-7, with 8 positions matching TRBD2. CDR1 is SGHNT, CDR2 YYREEE, per germline (reference sequence). Trimming at V came to 4 bases and at J to 2 bases, leaving 11 bases not matched to a gene. There are 16 residues in the CDR3. In DNA form, the CDR3 reads TGTGCCAGCAGCCCAGATGAACCGGGACTAGCCTACGAGCAGTACTTC. Translated: CASSPDEPGLAYEQYF.

There are a few counts of this clone. The chain has TRBV6-5 and TRBJ1-6, with 7 bases matching TRBD1. The CDR3 is made up of 15 amino acids. Germline values: CDR1 MNHEY, CDR2 SVGAGI. V lost 6 bases, J lost 4 bases, and 6 bases stayed unmatched. In nucleotides, the CDR3 is TGTGCCAGCAGGAGGGACAGACCATATAATTCACCCCTCCACTTT. Amino acids: CASRRDRPYNSPLHF.

In DNA, the CDR3 is TGCAGCGTTCGACGGAGCAACTCCTACGAGCAGTACTTC. Translating it yields CSVRRSNSYEQYF. The chain recombines TRBV29-1 with TRBJ2-7; no clear D. The V and J ends lost 5 bases and 0 bases respectively, with 11 bases between them. Germline values: CDR1 SQVTM, CDR2 ANQGSEA. The CDR3 is made up of 13 amino acids.

The chain is built from TRBV7-2 and TRBJ1-2, with TRBD1 matching 8 bases. From germline, CDR1 is SGHTA and CDR2 FQGNSA. V was pared by 5 bases and J by 6 bases, with 14 bases of the junction left unmatched. The CDR3 loop spans 16 amino acids. This CDR3 reads CASSQGGTGLGNGYTF. CDR3 bases: TGTGCCAGCAGCCAAGGCGGGACAGGCCTTGGGAATGGCTACACCTTC. Based on the CDR3 plus reference TRBV7-2 and TRBJ1-2, the full variable domain is GAGVSQSPSNKVTEKGKDVELRCDPISGHTALYWYRQSLGQGLEFLIYFQGNSAPDKSGLPSDRFSAERTGGSVSTLTIQRTQQEDSAVYLCASSQGGTGLGNGYTFGSGTRLTVV.

The chain recombines TRBV7-2 with TRBJ2-3; D is possibly TRBD1 (5 bases). Per germline, CDR1 SGHTA and CDR2 FQGNSA. V was pared by 0 bases and J by 7 bases, with 8 bases between. The CDR3 runs to 13 residues. This CDR3 is CASSLARVNTQYF. CDR3 bases: TGTGCCAGCAGCTTAGCCAGGGTGAATACGCAGTATTTT.

A few counts support this clone. J is TRBJ2-7 and V is TRBV5-4; 7 positions match TRBD2. CDR1 is SGHNT and CDR2 is YYREEE in the germline V gene (reference sequence). The length of the CDR3 is 15 residues. Trimming cost V 3 bases and J 1 base; bases outside gene matches: 7. CDR3 sequence: CASSYGPSGSYEQYF. Here the CDR3 DNA reads TGTGCCAGCAGCTACGGGCCTAGCGGATCCTACGAGCAGTACTTC.

The chain carries TRBV13 and TRBJ2-1; a weak D match, TRBD1 (6 bases). The germline V and J ends were trimmed by 8 bases and 0 bases, with 14 bases remaining between them. The CDR3 sequence is 15 residues long. Germline CDR1 and CDR2: PRHDT and FYEKMQ (reference sequence). The CDR3 protein is CASETTGDSYNEQFF. CDR3 bases: TGTGCCAGCGAGACGACAGGCGACTCCTACAATGAGCAGTTCTTC.

This chain uses TRBV2 with TRBJ2-1; 8 bases align to TRBD1. CDR3 length: 12 amino acids. In germline, CDR1 is SNHLY, CDR2 FYNNEI. V trimming: 8 bases; J trimming: 9 bases; junction bases outside the gene matches: 6. DNA of the CDR3: TGTGCCAGCGGGGACAGGAGGGGTGAGCAGTTCTTC. This codes for CASGDRRGEQFF.

Worth noting for this clone: This CDR3 is also generated by other DNA sequences in the sample. The chain couples TRBV7-9 to TRBJ1-2; tentatively, D is TRBD1 (5 bases). Germline values: CDR1 SEHNR, CDR2 FQNEAQ (reference sequence). The ends were cut back, 3 bases at V and 4 bases at J, with 9 bases in the middle. The CDR3 covers 13 residues. CDR3: CASSLGQFYGYTF. The CDR3 DNA reads as TGTGCCAGCAGCTTGGGGCAGTTCTATGGCTACACCTTC.